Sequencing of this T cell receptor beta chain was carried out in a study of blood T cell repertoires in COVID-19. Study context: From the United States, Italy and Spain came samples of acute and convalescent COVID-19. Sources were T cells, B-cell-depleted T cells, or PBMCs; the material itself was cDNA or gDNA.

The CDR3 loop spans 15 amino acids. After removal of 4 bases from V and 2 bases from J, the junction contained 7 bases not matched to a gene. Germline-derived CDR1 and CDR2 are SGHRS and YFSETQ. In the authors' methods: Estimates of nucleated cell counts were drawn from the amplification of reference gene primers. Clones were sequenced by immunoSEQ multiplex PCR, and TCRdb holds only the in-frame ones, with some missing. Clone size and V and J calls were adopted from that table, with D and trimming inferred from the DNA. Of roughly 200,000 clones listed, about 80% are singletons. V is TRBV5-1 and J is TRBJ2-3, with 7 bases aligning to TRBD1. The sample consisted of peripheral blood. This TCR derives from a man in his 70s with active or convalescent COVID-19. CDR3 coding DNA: TGCGCCAGCAGCCCGGGACAGACCCTCACAGATACGCAGTATTTT. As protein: CASSPGQTLTDTQYF.